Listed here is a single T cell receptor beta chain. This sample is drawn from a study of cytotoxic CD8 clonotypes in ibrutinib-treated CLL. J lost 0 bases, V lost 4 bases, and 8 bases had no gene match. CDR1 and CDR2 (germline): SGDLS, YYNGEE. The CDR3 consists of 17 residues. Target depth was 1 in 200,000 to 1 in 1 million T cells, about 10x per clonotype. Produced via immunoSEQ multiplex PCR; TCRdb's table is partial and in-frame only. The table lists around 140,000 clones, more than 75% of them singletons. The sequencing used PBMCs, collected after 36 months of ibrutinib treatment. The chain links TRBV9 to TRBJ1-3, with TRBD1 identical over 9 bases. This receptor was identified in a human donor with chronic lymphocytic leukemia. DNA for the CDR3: TGTGCCAGCAGCCCACTTCGGGACAGGGTCTCTGGAAACACCATATATTTT. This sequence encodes CASSPLRDRVSGNTIYF. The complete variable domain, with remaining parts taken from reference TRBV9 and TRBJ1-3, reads DSGVTQTPKHLITATGQRVTLRCSPRSGDLSVYWYQQSLDQGLQFLIQYYNGEERAKGNILERFSAQQFPDLHSELNLSSLELGDSALYFCASSPLRDRVSGNTIYFGEGSWLTVV.